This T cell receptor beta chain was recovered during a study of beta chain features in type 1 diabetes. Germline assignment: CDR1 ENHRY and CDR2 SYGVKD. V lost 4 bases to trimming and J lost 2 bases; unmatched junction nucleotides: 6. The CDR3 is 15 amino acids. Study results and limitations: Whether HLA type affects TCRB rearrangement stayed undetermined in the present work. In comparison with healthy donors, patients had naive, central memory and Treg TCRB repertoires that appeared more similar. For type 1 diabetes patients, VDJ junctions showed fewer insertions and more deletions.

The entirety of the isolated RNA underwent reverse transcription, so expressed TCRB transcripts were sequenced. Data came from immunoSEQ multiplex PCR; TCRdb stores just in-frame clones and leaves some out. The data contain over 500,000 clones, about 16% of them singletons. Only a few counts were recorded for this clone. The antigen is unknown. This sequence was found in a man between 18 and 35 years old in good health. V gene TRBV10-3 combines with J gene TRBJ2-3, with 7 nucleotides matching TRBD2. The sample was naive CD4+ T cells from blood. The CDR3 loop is CAISGGGKSTDTQYF. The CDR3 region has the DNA TGTGCCATCAGTGGGGGGGGAAAATCCACAGATACGCAGTATTTT.